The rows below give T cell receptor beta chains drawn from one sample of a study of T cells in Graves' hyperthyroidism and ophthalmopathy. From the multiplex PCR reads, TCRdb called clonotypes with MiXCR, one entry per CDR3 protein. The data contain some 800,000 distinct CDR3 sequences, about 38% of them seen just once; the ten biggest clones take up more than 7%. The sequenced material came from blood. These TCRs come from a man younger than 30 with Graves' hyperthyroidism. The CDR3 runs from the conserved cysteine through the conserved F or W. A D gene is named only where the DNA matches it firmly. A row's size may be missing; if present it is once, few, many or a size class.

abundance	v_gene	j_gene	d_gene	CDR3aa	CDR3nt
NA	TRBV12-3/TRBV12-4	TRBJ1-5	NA	CASSLVVGGPGQPQHF	TGTGCCAGCAGTTTAGTCGTCGGAGGCCCGGGTCAGCCCCAGCATTTT
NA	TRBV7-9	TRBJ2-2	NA	CASPTGGAGELFF	TGTGCCAGCCCCACAGGGGGGGCAGGGGAGCTGTTTTTT
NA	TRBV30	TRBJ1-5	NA	CAWRSQGGNQPQHF	TGTGCCTGGAGATCTCAGGGAGGCAATCAGCCCCAGCATTTT
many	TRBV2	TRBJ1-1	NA	CASSGKNTEAFF	TGTGCCAGCAGTGGCAAGAACACTGAAGCTTTCTTT
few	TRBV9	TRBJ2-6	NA	CASNRGDPPLSGANVLTF	TGTGCCAGCAACAGAGGCGACCCCCCTCTCTCTGGGGCCAACGTCCTGACTTTC
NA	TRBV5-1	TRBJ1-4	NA	CASSLEWGSKLFF	TGCGCCAGCAGCTTGGAGTGGGGGTCAAAACTGTTTTTT
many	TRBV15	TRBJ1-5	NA	CATSIGGGHNQPQHF	TGTGCCACCAGCATAGGGGGAGGGCACAATCAGCCCCAGCATTTT
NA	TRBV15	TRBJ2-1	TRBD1	CATSRWDRDNEQFF	TGTGCCACCAGCAGGTGGGACAGAGACAATGAGCAGTTCTTC
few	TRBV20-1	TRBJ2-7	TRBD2	CSARLPTSGYEQYF	TGCAGTGCTAGATTACCGACTAGCGGTTACGAGCAGTACTTC
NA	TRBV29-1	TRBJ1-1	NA	CSVEGGLNTEAFF	TGCAGCGTTGAGGGAGGGTTGAACACTGAAGCTTTCTTT
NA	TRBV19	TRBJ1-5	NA	CASSIGQLTSYEHF	TGTGCCAGTAGTATCGGGCAGCTTACCTCCTACGAGCATTTT
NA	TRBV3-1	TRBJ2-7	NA	CASSPFRLVGEQYF	TGTGCCAGCAGCCCATTCAGGTTGGTAGGGGAGCAGTACTTC
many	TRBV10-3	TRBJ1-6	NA	CAISESIGGSNSPLHF	TGTGCCATCAGTGAGTCGATTGGGGGGAGTAATTCACCCCTCCACTTT
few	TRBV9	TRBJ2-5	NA	CASSVGGGIETQYF	TGTGCCAGCAGCGTAGGGGGGGGCATAGAGACCCAGTACTTC
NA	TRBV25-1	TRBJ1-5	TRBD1	CASSLSNRGRGNQPQHF	TGTGCCAGCAGTTTGTCGAACAGGGGGCGCGGCAATCAGCCCCAGCATTTT
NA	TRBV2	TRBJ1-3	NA	CASSAGQNYGNTIYF	TGTGCCAGCAGCGCAGGACAGAACTATGGAAACACCATATATTTT
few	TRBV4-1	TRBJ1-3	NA	CASLGGNTIYF	TGCGCCAGCCTCGGGGGAAACACCATATATTTT
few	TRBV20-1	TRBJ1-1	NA	CSAREQPNTEAFF	TGCAGTGCTAGAGAACAACCGAACACTGAAGCTTTCTTT
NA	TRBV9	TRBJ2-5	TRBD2	CASSLGLFETQYF	TGTGCCAGCAGCTTGGGACTATTCGAGACCCAGTACTTC
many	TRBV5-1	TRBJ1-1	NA	CASSLLGNTEAFF	TGTGCCAGCAGCTTATTGGGTAACACTGAAGCTTTCTTT
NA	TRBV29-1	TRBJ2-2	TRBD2	CSSRLAGDTGELFF	TGCAGCAGCAGACTAGCGGGGGACACCGGGGAGCTGTTTTTT
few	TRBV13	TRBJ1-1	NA	CASGPPAFF	TGTGCCAGCGGACCGCCAGCTTTCTTT
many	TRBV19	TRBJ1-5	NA	CASSPTDANQPQHF	TGTGCCAGTAGTCCCACAGACGCCAATCAGCCCCAGCATTTT
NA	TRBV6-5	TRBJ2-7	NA	CASSELVHEQYF	TGTGCCAGCAGTGAACTAGTCCACGAGCAGTACTTC
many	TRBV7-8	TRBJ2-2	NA	CASSWGAGYTGELFF	TGTGCCAGCAGCTGGGGGGCAGGATACACCGGGGAGCTGTTTTTT
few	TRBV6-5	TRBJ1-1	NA	CASSYSGGGLAFF	TGTGCCAGCAGTTACTCTGGGGGCGGTCTGGCTTTCTTT
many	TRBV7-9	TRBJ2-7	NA	CASAPQGTSFEQYF	TGTGCCAGCGCCCCCCAGGGTACCTCTTTCGAGCAGTACTTC
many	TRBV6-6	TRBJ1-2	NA	CASGQGLHYGYTF	TGTGCCAGCGGCCAGGGACTCCACTATGGCTACACCTTC
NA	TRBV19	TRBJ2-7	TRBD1	CASKLTGASSYEQYF	TGTGCCAGTAAACTCACAGGGGCAAGCTCCTACGAGCAGTACTTC